The 11 T cell receptor beta chains below all came from one sample that was sequenced in a study of metastatic and nonmetastatic thyroid tumors. TCRdb reassembled clones from the PCR reads with MiXCR. The data show about 27,000 clones, approximately 17% seen once. Nobody among the patients had been given any treatment before thyroid surgery. The sequencing sample was made of blood. The receptor set was obtained from a male donor with papillary thyroid cancer or a benign thyroid nodule (not recorded which). Some clones in this sample may be carry-over from other donors' samples.

This clone has at least ten counts. An end of the junction differs from the germline gene, which may be a read error. The chain couples TRBV5-1 to TRBJ1-1; D not certain. The CDR3 runs to 12 residues. Germline CDR1 SGHRS, CDR2 YFSETQ. The CDR3 region has the DNA TGCGCCAGCAGGTTGGGAGATACTGAAGCTTTCTTT. Translation gives CASRLGDTEAFF.

This clone has a count of ten or more. The identical CDR3 is also encoded by other nucleotide sequences in the sample. This chain connects TRBV15 to TRBJ2-5; no reliable D call. The CDR3 runs to 12 residues. The V and J ends lost 0 bases and 4 bases respectively, with 3 bases between them. The germline V gene encodes CDR1 LNHNV and CDR2 YYDKDF (reference sequence). The CDR3 bases are TGTGCCACCAGCAGAGATGTAGAGACCCAGTACTTC. Residues: CATSRDVETQYF.

Notes on this clone: A clone one base away is much larger, so this may be a read error. The chain has TRBV14 and TRBJ2-7; 7 nucleotides match TRBD2. Trimming at V came to 7 bases and at J to 5 bases, leaving 14 bases not matched to a gene. CDR3 length equals 15 residues. The germline gives CDR1 SGHDN, CDR2 FVKESK. This CDR3 is CASIPGRPREDEQYF. CDR3 bases: TGTGCCAGCATCCCCGGGAGGCCGAGGGAAGACGAGCAGTACTTC.

By its share, this clone is medium-sized. The chain carries TRBV19 and TRBJ1-1, with D unresolved. Germline values: CDR1 LNHDA, CDR2 SQIVND (reference sequence). V lost 4 bases and J 1 base, leaving 1 base between the germline ends. There are 11 residues in the CDR3. Here the CDR3 reads CASSTNTEAFF. Here the CDR3 DNA reads TGTGCCAGTAGTACGAACACTGAAGCTTTCTTT.

About this clone itself: One end of the junction does not line up with germline, which may come from a read error. The chain is built from TRBV2 and TRBJ2-1; no definite D call. Germline-derived CDR1 and CDR2 are SNHLY and FYNNEI. The CDR3 extends over 14 amino acids. CDR3 protein: CARSEDIVGDEQFF. The CDR3 DNA reads as TGTGCCAGAAGTGAGGATATAGTCGGCGATGAGCAGTTCTTC.

This clone appeared many times. The rearrangement uses TRBV6-1 and TRBJ2-7; the D gene is possibly TRBD2 (5 bases). The length of the CDR3 is 15 residues. Germline V gene lookup returns CDR1 MNHNS and CDR2 SASEGT. The germline V and J ends were trimmed by 5 bases and 0 bases, with 14 bases remaining between them. The CDR3 region is CASSRSQGSSYEQYF. CDR3 nucleotides: TGTGCCAGCAGTCGCTCGCAAGGGAGCTCCTACGAGCAGTACTTC.

Ten or more counts support this clone. The chain has TRBV25-1 and TRBJ2-1, with 7 bases lining up with TRBD2. V trimming: 1 base; J trimming: 4 bases; junction bases outside the gene matches: 4. This CDR3 has 15 amino acids. Germline loops: CDR1 MGHDK, CDR2 SYGVNS. DNA of the CDR3: TGTGCCAGCAGTGAATCCTCTAGCGGATACAATGAGCAGTTCTTC. It specifies CASSESSSGYNEQFF. The whole variable domain, remainder taken from reference TRBV25-1 and TRBJ2-1, is EADIYQTPRYLVIGTGKKITLECSQTMGHDKMYWYQQDPGMELHLIHYSYGVNSTEKGDLSSESTVSRIRTEHFPLTLESARPSHTSQYLCASSESSSGYNEQFFGPGTRLTVL.

Ten or more counts support this clone. The gene calls are TRBV6-5 and TRBJ2-3; TRBD1 agrees at 10 bases. J lost 3 bases, V lost 5 bases, and 5 bases had no gene match. Germline CDR1 MNHEY, CDR2 SVGAGI. This CDR3 has 15 amino acids. CDR3 region: CASSTQDRGTDTQYF. CDR3 DNA sequence: TGTGCCAGCAGTACTCAGGACAGGGGGACAGATACGCAGTATTTT.

This clone was detected many times. The chain recombines TRBV9 with TRBJ1-1, with D possibly matching TRBD1 (5 bases). Germline V gene data show CDR1 as SGDLS and CDR2 as YYNGEE. This CDR3 has 12 amino acids. Between the trimmed V and J ends, which lost 0 bases and 11 bases, there was a span of 11 bases. CDR3: CASSVGEEGAFF. For the CDR3, the DNA is TGTGCCAGCAGCGTAGGTGAAGAGGGGGCTTTCTTT. Filled out from reference TRBV9 and TRBJ1-1, the complete variable domain reads DSGVTQTPKHLITATGQRVTLRCSPRSGDLSVYWYQQSLDQGLQFLIQYYNGEERAKGNILERFSAQQFPDLHSELNLSSLELGDSALYFCASSVGEEGAFFGQGTRLTVV.

This clone appeared a single time. The rearrangement uses TRBV5-1 and TRBJ2-2; TRBD2 aligns across 8 bases. This CDR3 contains 19 residues. The V segment lost 5 bases and the J segment 2 bases; nucleotides outside the gene matches: 17. Germline V gives CDR1 SGHRS, CDR2 YFSETQ. CDR3 sequence: CASSFNVAGWPQNTGELFF. The CDR3 region has the DNA TGCGCCAGCAGTTTCAACGTAGCGGGATGGCCCCAAAACACCGGGGAGCTGTTTTTT.

In this sample, this clone turned up many times. The chain carries TRBV7-2 and TRBJ2-6; D is ambiguous. The CDR3 runs 17 residues. With 5 bases removed from V and 0 bases from J, the gap between germline ends came to 14 bases. CDR1 and CDR2 from the germline V gene are SGHTA and FQGNSA. The CDR3 nucleotides read TGTGCCAGCAGCCCTAGGGTCCAACGCTCTGGGGCCAACGTCCTGACTTTC. Amino acids: CASSPRVQRSGANVLTF. The whole variable domain, remainder taken from reference TRBV7-2 and TRBJ2-6, is GAGVSQSPSNKVTEKGKDVELRCDPISGHTALYWYRQSLGQGLEFLIYFQGNSAPDKSGLPSDRFSAERTGGSVSTLTIQRTQQEDSAVYLCASSPRVQRSGANVLTFGAGSRLTVL.